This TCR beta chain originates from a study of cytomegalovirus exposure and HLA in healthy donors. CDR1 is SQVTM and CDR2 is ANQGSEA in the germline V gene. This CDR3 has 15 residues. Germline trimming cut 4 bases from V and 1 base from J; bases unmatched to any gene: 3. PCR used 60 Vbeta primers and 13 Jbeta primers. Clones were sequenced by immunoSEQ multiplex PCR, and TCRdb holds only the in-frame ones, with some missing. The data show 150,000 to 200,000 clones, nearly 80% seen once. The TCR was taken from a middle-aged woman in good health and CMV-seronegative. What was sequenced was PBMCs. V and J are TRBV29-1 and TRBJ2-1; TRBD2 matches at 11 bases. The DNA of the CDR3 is TGCAGCGTTGTGACTAGCGGGGTTTCCTACAATGAGCAGTTCTTC. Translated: CSVVTSGVSYNEQFF.